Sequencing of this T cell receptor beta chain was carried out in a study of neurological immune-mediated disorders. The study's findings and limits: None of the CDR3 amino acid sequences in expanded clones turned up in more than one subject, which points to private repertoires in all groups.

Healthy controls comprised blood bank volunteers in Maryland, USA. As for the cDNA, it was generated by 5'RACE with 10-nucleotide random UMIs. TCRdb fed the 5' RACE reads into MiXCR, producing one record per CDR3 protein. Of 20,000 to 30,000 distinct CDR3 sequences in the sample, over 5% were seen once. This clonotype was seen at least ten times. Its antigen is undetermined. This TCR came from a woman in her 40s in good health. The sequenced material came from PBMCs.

The chain's CDR3 is CSASSGYNTGELFF. DNA of the CDR3: TGCAGTGCTAGTAGCGGTTACAACACCGGGGAGCTGTTTTTT. The rearrangement joins TRBV20-1 to TRBJ2-2, with TRBD2 as a possible D gene (6 bases). Germline assignment: CDR1 DFQATT and CDR2 SNEGSKA (reference sequence). The CDR3 loop spans 14 amino acids. V was trimmed by 3 bases and J by 2 bases, leaving 10 bases between them.